Listed here is a single T cell receptor (beta chain). Its antigen is currently unknown. This sample was taken from a study of cytomegalovirus exposure and HLA in healthy donors. Overall study findings and caveats: Sequencing likely caused a cluster of highly shared sequence variants. TCR beta V- and J-gene trimming, according to a later analysis, was linked to a missense DCLRE1C variant. The study assumed roughly uniform donor sequencing depth for presence/absence analyses. In an earlier analysis, in approximately 570 donors, most V segments appeared productive either ~87% or ~30% of the time.

Germline CDR1 reads SEHNR; CDR2 reads FQNEAQ (reference sequence). V was trimmed by 5 bases and J by 0 bases, leaving 14 bases between them. The CDR3 sequence is 16 residues long. PCR used 60 Vbeta primers and 13 Jbeta primers. TCRdb's table, derived via immunoSEQ multiplex PCR, lists solely in-frame clones and lacks some. Here the sample spans roughly 110,000 clones, about four fifths being singletons. The receptor comes from a woman aged 50 to 60 in good health and CMV-seropositive. The chain is built from TRBV7-9 and TRBJ2-4; TRBD1 is a possible D gene (6 bases). Sample: PBMCs. The CDR3 DNA is TGTGCCAGCAGCCTCTGGACAGTTTTAGCCAAAAACATTCAGTACTTC. It yields the protein CASSLWTVLAKNIQYF. Complete variable domain (other parts from reference TRBV7-9 and TRBJ2-4): DTGVSQNPRHKITKRGQNVTFRCDPISEHNRLYWYRQTLGQGPEFLTYFQNEAQLEKSRLLSDRFSAERPKGSFSTLEIQRTEQGDSAMYLCASSLWTVLAKNIQYFGAGTRLSVL.